Listed here are 30 T cell receptor beta chains from one sample, sequenced in a study of tumor-infiltrating lymphocytes in primary liver carcinoma. The template, approximately 500 ng total RNA, yielded TCR beta cDNA made with a constant-region primer. The TCR beta library was amplified through three nested multiplex PCR rounds in a modified ARM-PCR procedure. TRBV1-TRBV30 forward primers paired with a C-beta reverse primer were used in the first two PCR rounds, which ran about 11 cycles each. TCRdb used MiXCR to reprocess the multiplex PCR reads, holding one entry per CDR3 protein. The profile shows about 320,000 distinct CDR3 sequences, about three fifths of them singletons. The source of the blood RNA was unsorted whole blood, and germline DNA was extracted as well. The sample taken for sequencing was peripheral blood. These receptors were collected from a woman between 25 and 40 years old with primary liver carcinoma and hepatitis B virus infection.

The rearrangement links TRBV30 to TRBJ1-1; D call uncertain. The CDR3 consists of 13 residues. CDR1 and CDR2 (germline): GTSNPN, SVGIG (reference sequence). Trimming took 0 bases from V and 1 from J, leaving 6 bases between them. The CDR3 bases are TGTGCCTGGAGTGTATCTTGGAACACTGAAGCTTTCTTT. It translates to CAWSVSWNTEAFF.

The count of this clonotype is one. This may be a read error, as it is one base from a much larger clone. This is likely a read error, given that the CDR3 carries no conserved phenylalanine or tryptophan at its end. V and J are TRBV29-1 and TRBJ1-3, with D perhaps matching TRBD1 (6 bases). V lost 7 bases and J lost 0, with 13 bases in between. The germline V gene encodes CDR1 SQVTM and CDR2 ANQGSEA. The CDR3 runs 14 residues. The CDR3 coding sequence is TGCAGCGCTGACACAGGGCGCTCTGGAAACACCATATATTTA. Encoded protein: CSADTGRSGNTIYL.

Turning to this clonotype: It may be a read error: a sequence one base away is much more abundant. The chain couples TRBV29-1 to TRBJ2-1, with a possible D match to TRBD1 (6 bases). V lost 7 bases and J lost 7, with 11 bases in between. The CDR3 has 11 amino acids. CDR1 and CDR2 (germline): SQVTM, ANQGSEA. CDR3 nucleotide sequence: TGCAGCGCCGACAGGCATAATGAGCAGTTCTTC. The encoded protein is CSADRHNEQFF.

Comment on this clonotype: An end of the junction does not agree with germline; a read error may underlie this. The rearrangement links TRBV11-2 to TRBJ1-2; 7 bases line up with TRBD1. The CDR3 loop spans 15 amino acids. From germline, CDR1 is SGHAT and CDR2 FQNNGV. CDR3 nucleotides: TGTGCCCGCAGCTTAGGCGGAGGGGGCTGGCATGGCTACACCTTC. The encoded protein is CARSLGGGGWHGYTF.

Note on this clonotype: The CDR3 does not end in the conserved phenylalanine or tryptophan, so this is likely a read error. The chain uses TRBV11-2 and TRBJ2-7; TRBD1 aligns across 11 bases. Germline values: CDR1 SGHAT, CDR2 FQNNGV. This CDR3 is built from 15 residues. The CDR3 here is CACSLVGTGGYEQYL. The CDR3 DNA is TGTGCCTGCAGCTTAGTGGGGACAGGGGGGTACGAGCAGTACTTA.

This clonotype was counted at least ten times. The chain combines TRBV6-6 with TRBJ1-1, with no clear D. The V end lost 6 bases, the J end lost 3 bases, and 5 bases lay between the germline ends. The CDR3 loop spans 11 amino acids. Germline V gene sequence: CDR1 MNHNY, CDR2 SVGAGI (reference sequence). The chain's CDR3 is CASSFDTEAFF. DNA for the CDR3: TGTGCCAGCAGCTTCGACACTGAAGCTTTCTTT.

Only one count was recorded for this clonotype. The V gene is TRBV12-3 or TRBV12-4, the J gene TRBJ2-2, with a weak D call TRBD2 (5 bases). The CDR3 is made up of 13 amino acids. V lost 10 bases to trimming and J lost 4 bases, with 13 bases between them. This CDR3 reads CAIIFSGTGELFF. CDR3 DNA: TGTGCCATCATCTTCAGCGGCACCGGGGAGCTGTTTTTT.

Notes on this clonotype: The junction departs from germline at one end; a sequencing error may be responsible. This chain joins TRBV6-1 and TRBJ2-5, with 16 bases aligning to TRBD2. The germline V gene has CDR1 MNHNS and CDR2 SASEGT. The CDR3 contains 20 residues. CDR3 in DNA: TGTGCCAGCAGGGGGGCGCAGGCGGGACTAGCGGGAGGGCCGTTGGAGACCCAATACTTC. It specifies CASRGAQAGLAGGPLETQYF.

Comments on this clonotype: With a much larger clone just one base away, this may be a read error. This chain joins TRBV6-2 or TRBV6-3 and TRBJ2-7; tentatively, D is TRBD2 (5 bases). This CDR3 spans 14 amino acids. Germline values: CDR1 MNHEY, CDR2 SVGEGT. The CDR3 loop is CASSLKGSSHEQYF. The CDR3, as DNA: TGTGCCAGCAGCCTTAAAGGGAGCTCCCACGAGCAGTACTTC.

Concerning this clonotype itself: This may be a read error: a much more frequent sequence differs by one nucleotide. This chain links TRBV4-1 with TRBJ2-1; D not resolved. The CDR3 runs 14 residues. CDR1 is MGHRA, CDR2 YSYEKL, per germline. V was cut by 3 bases and J by 6 bases, with 12 bases left in between. This CDR3 is CASSQLTACNEQFF. The CDR3 coding sequence is TGCGCCAGCAGCCAGTTGACTGCCTGCAATGAGCAGTTCTTC.

The CDR3: CASRPRGRGGRGLNYNEQFF. The CDR3 DNA follows: TGTGCCAGCAGGCCCAGGGGGCGTGGGGGCAGGGGACTAAACTACAATGAGCAGTTCTTC. V usage is TRBV12-3 or TRBV12-4 and J usage is TRBJ2-1, with a weak D call TRBD1 (8 bases). This CDR3 comprises 20 residues. The germline V and J ends were trimmed by 6 bases and 3 bases, with 30 bases remaining between them.

A note on this clonotype: With a much larger clone just one base away, this may be a read error. The chain carries TRBV4-1 and TRBJ2-7, with D perhaps TRBD1 (7 bases). The CDR3 length is 15 residues. Germline CDR1 MGHRA, CDR2 YSYEKL. In nucleotides, the CDR3 is TGCGTCAGCAGCCAAGCCGGGCAGGGGGGCTACGAGCAGTACTTC. Translated, it gives CVSSQAGQGGYEQYF.

Comment on this clonotype: Germline and junction disagree at one end, which may indicate a read error. The rearrangement links TRBV4-3 to TRBJ1-2; possible D gene TRBD1, 5 bases. Germline V gives CDR1 LGHNA, CDR2 YSLEER. CDR3 length: 16 residues. CDR3 bases: TGCGCCAGCAGCCAAGATTCGGGACGGTCTAACTATGGCTGCACCTTC. It yields the protein CASSQDSGRSNYGCTF.

A word on this clonotype: Its ends do not fully match the called genes, so a read error is possible. This chain connects TRBV4-1 to TRBJ2-2, with 8 bases identical to TRBD2. The CDR3 runs to 12 residues. In germline, CDR1 is MGHRA, CDR2 YSYEKL. CDR3 DNA: TGCGCCAGCAGCCAAGATCGGGGGGGGCTGTTATTT. Amino acids: CASSQDRGGLLF.

The V call is TRBV12-3 or TRBV12-4, the J call TRBJ2-3; 9 bases match TRBD1. The CDR3 covers 14 residues. V trimming: 6 bases; J trimming: 1 base; junction bases outside the gene matches: 2. CDR3: CASSWDRGTDTQYF. CDR3 bases: TGTGCCAGCAGCTGGGACAGGGGCACAGATACGCAGTATTTT.

For this clonotype: Sequence at one end of the junction differs from germline and may be a read error. CDR3 nucleotide sequence: TGTGCCACCGGTGATTCCGGAAACACCGGGGAGCTGTTTTTT. Translated, it gives CATGDSGNTGELFF. V and J are TRBV24-1 and TRBJ2-2; unclear D gene. Germline V CDR1 and CDR2: KGHDR, SFDVKD. The CDR3 is 14 amino acids.

Details on this clonotype: A read error may be the cause here, since a much bigger clone is one base away. The J gene is TRBJ2-5, the V gene TRBV29-1; 12 nucleotides match TRBD2. This CDR3 spans 15 amino acids. Germline V gene sequence: CDR1 SQVTM, CDR2 ANQGSEA. DNA for the CDR3: TGCGGCGCCAGACTAGCGGGAGCCGGTATTGAGGACCAGTACTTC. Encoded protein: CGARLAGAGIEDQYF.

There are many counts of this clonotype. The J gene is TRBJ2-3, the V gene TRBV4-3, with TRBD2 matching over 15 bases. CDR3 length: 18 amino acids. The V and J ends lost 4 bases and 0 bases, in that order; junction bases with no gene match: 5. Germline CDR1 LGHNA, CDR2 YSLEER. In DNA, the CDR3 is TGCGCCAGCAGCCCGGGACTAGCGGGAGGCACTAGCACAGATACGCAGTATTTT. Its translation is CASSPGLAGGTSTDTQYF.

This clonotype was seen only a few times. The chain joins TRBV5-1 to TRBJ2-1, with D tentatively TRBD2 (5 bases). The CDR3 spans 14 residues. Trimming removed 0 bases from V and 6 bases from J, with 10 bases in between. The V gene's germline CDR1 is SGHRS and CDR2 YFSETQ. The CDR3 sequence is CASSLASPINEQFF. CDR3 bases: TGCGCCAGCAGCTTGGCTAGCCCAATCAATGAGCAGTTCTTC.

In this sample, this clonotype turned up many times. The gene calls are TRBV4-1 and TRBJ1-5, with D unclear. V lost 0 bases and J 3 bases, leaving 9 bases between the germline ends. Germline V gene lookup returns CDR1 MGHRA and CDR2 YSYEKL. The length of the CDR3 is 15 residues. This CDR3 reads CASSQDWRTNQPQHF. The CDR3 DNA reads TGCGCCAGCAGCCAAGATTGGCGGACCAATCAGCCCCAGCATTTT.

With regard to this clonotype: One base away lies a much larger clone, so this may be a sequencing read error. This chain uses TRBV6-2 or TRBV6-3 with TRBJ2-2; the D is unclear. The CDR3 is made up of 13 amino acids. From germline, CDR1 is MNHEY and CDR2 SVGEGT. CDR3 amino acids: CAGSYLNTGELFF. The CDR3 DNA is TGTGCCGGCAGTTACCTGAACACCGGGGAGCTGTTTTTT.

In this sample, this clonotype turned up a few times. This chain uses TRBV7-9 with TRBJ2-7; 14 bases align to TRBD2. Germline CDR1 SEHNR, CDR2 FQNEAQ (reference sequence). CDR3 length: 14 residues. Trimming at V came to 1 base and at J to 10 bases, leaving 3 bases not matched to a gene. Written as DNA, the CDR3 is TGTGCCAGCAGCTTAGAAGGGACTAGCGGGAGTCAGTACTTC. This translates into CASSLEGTSGSQYF. The whole variable domain, remainder taken from reference TRBV7-9 and TRBJ2-7, is DTGVSQNPRHKITKRGQNVTFRCDPISEHNRLYWYRQTLGQGPEFLTYFQNEAQLEKSRLLSDRFSAERPKGSFSTLEIQRTEQGDSAMYLCASSLEGTSGSQYFGPGTRLTVT.

There are a few counts of this clonotype. The V call is TRBV4-2, the J call TRBJ2-1, with D possibly TRBD2 on 6 matching bases. Trimming took off 0 bases at V and 10 bases at J, with 22 bases between the two ends. The CDR3 sequence is 17 residues long. Germline V CDR1 and CDR2: LGHNA, YNFKEQ. The CDR3 here is CASSQDSGGSPVYEQFF. The CDR3 region has the DNA TGTGCCAGCAGCCAAGATAGTGGGGGGTCACCAGTATACGAGCAGTTCTTC.

Concerning this clonotype itself: A much larger clone is a single base away; this may be a read error. The chain links TRBV6-2 or TRBV6-3 to TRBJ2-1, with D perhaps matching TRBD2 (6 bases). The CDR3 is 16 residues long. The germline gives CDR1 MNHEY, CDR2 SVGEGT. V was cut by 6 bases and J by 1 base, with 16 bases left in between. CDR3 DNA sequence: TGTGCCAGCAGCCCTGATAGTAGCGGATCCTACAATGAGCAGTTCTTC. Translation: CASSPDSSGSYNEQFF.

In DNA, the CDR3 is TGCAGCGTTGAAGATGGGTTCCGGGCGTCAGATACGCAGTATTTT. Protein sequence: CSVEDGFRASDTQYF. The chain links TRBV29-1 to TRBJ2-3; D not certain. Germline CDR1 SQVTM, CDR2 ANQGSEA. The CDR3 runs 15 residues. Trimming took off 0 bases at V and 4 bases at J, with 14 bases between the two ends.

This clonotype has just one count. Given a much more abundant clone one base away, this may be a read error. The CDR3 carries no conserved terminal phenylalanine or tryptophan, so it likely arises from a read error. The rearrangement uses TRBV6-5 and TRBJ2-1; perhaps TRBD1 as D (6 bases). The CDR3 runs to 14 residues. The ends were cut back, 3 bases at V and 8 bases at J, with 14 bases in the middle. Germline V gene sequence: CDR1 MNHEY, CDR2 SVGAGI. The DNA of the CDR3 is TGTGCCAGCAGTTATAGAACAGGGTTGGATGAGCAGTTCCTC. Its translation: CASSYRTGLDEQFL.

This clonotype has more than one count but fewer than ten. The V and J genes are TRBV28 and TRBJ2-3; D not resolved. Trimming left V 4 bases short and J 0 bases short, with 11 bases between. The V gene's germline CDR1 is MDHEN and CDR2 SYDVKM. The CDR3 has 15 residues. The chain's CDR3 is CASSSHGGSTDTQYF. CDR3 DNA: TGTGCCAGCAGTTCACATGGCGGTAGCACAGATACGCAGTATTTT.

Regarding this clonotype: One base away lies a much larger clone, so this may be a sequencing read error. The chain employs TRBV29-1 and TRBJ2-5; maybe TRBD2 (6 bases). The germline V gene encodes CDR1 SQVTM and CDR2 ANQGSEA. Trimming pared 6 bases from V and 10 bases from J, leaving 12 bases between. The CDR3 has 10 amino acids. CDR3 residues: CSVGRGVQYF. The CDR3 nucleotides are TGCAGCGTGGGACGCGGGGTCCAGTACTTC.

As to this clonotype: The conserved phenylalanine or tryptophan normally closing the CDR3 is absent here, so this likely arose from a read error. No DNA is shown, since the ends of the CDR3 on it are uncertain; the CDR3 is the one TCRdb lists. This chain joins TRBV4-1 and TRBJ2-1; the table's D call, TRBD2, has no DNA check behind it. The CDR3 is 13 amino acids long, termini counted. Germline CDR1 reads MGHRA; CDR2 reads YSYEKL. The CDR3 protein is CASSHGSGRGESL.

J is TRBJ2-1 and V is TRBV29-1; D remains ambiguous. CDR1 is SQVTM, CDR2 ANQGSEA, per germline. The length of the CDR3 is 10 residues. Trimming shortened V by 4 bases and J by 12 bases, and 10 bases separated the two germline ends. CDR3 sequence (DNA): TGCAGCGTTGCCACGAATAGGCAGTTCTTC. Translated: CSVATNRQFF.